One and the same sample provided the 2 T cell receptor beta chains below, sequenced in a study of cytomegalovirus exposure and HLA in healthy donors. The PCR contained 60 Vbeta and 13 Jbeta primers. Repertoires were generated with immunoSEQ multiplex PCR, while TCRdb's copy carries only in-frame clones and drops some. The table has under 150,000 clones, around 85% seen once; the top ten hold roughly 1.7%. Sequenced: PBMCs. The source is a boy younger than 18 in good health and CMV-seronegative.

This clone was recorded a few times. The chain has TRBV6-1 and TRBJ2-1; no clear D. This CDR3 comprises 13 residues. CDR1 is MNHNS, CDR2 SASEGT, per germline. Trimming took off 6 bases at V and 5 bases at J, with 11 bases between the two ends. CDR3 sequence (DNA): TGTGCCAGCAGACAACAAACAAACAATGAGCAGTTCTTC. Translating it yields CASRQQTNNEQFF.

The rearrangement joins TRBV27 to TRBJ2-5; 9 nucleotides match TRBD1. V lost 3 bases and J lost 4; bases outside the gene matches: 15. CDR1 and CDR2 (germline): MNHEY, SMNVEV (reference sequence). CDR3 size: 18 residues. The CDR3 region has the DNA TGTGCCAGCAGTTTCAGTTACCCCCGGGACAGGGTAGGAGAGACCCAGTACTTC. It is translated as CASSFSYPRDRVGETQYF.